A selection of T cell receptor beta chains follows, all from one sample in a study of T cells after yellow fever vaccination. TCRdb re-called the 5' RACE reads with MiXCR, one entry per CDR3 protein. The sample has 600,000 to 750,000 distinct CDR3 sequences, roughly an eighth seen once. Specimen: PBMCs, collected on the day of the yellow fever booster vaccination. The receptors here all came from a man aged 25-45 years who received the YFV17D yellow fever vaccine. CDR3s include the opening cysteine and the closing phenylalanine or tryptophan. The size field is filled for only some rows; it gives once, few, many or a size class.

clone size: few; J gene: TRBJ2-3; V gene: TRBV5-1; CDR3 protein: CASSLAGAGPDTQYF
clone size: .; J gene: TRBJ2-1; V gene: TRBV7-9; CDR3 protein: CASSLDLLVQFF
clone size: .; J gene: TRBJ2-7; V gene: TRBV20-1; CDR3 protein: CSARKPPSYEQYF
clone size: .; J gene: TRBJ1-2; V gene: TRBV5-6; CDR3 protein: CASSLGLGEYGYTF
clone size: few; J gene: TRBJ2-7; V gene: TRBV25-1; CDR3 protein: CASSGRQGRYEQYF
clone size: .; J gene: TRBJ2-5; V gene: TRBV20-1; CDR3 protein: CSATSIEASRRETQYF
clone size: .; J gene: TRBJ2-5; V gene: TRBV6-2/TRBV6-3; CDR3 protein: CASSPQGPGAQYF
clone size: .; J gene: TRBJ2-2; V gene: TRBV27; CDR3 protein: CASSFLHRGANTGELFF
clone size: few; J gene: TRBJ1-1; V gene: TRBV27; CDR3 protein: CASSPPPGLNTEAFF
clone size: .; J gene: TRBJ2-7; V gene: TRBV7-2; CDR3 protein: CASQTAGTSYEQYF
clone size: .; J gene: .; V gene: TRBV4-2; CDR3 protein: CASSQAPGASTDTQHF
clone size: few; J gene: TRBJ2-5; V gene: TRBV18; CDR3 protein: CASSPPAREETQYF
clone size: .; J gene: TRBJ2-5; V gene: TRBV5-1; CDR3 protein: CASSLSGIFGETQYF
clone size: .; J gene: TRBJ2-1; V gene: TRBV20-1; CDR3 protein: CSARASGPFAYNEQFF
clone size: few; J gene: TRBJ2-7; V gene: TRBV11-3; CDR3 protein: CARQTAAYEQYF
clone size: few; J gene: TRBJ1-2; V gene: TRBV9; CDR3 protein: CASSVGLHEGGYTF
clone size: few; J gene: TRBJ1-2; V gene: TRBV20-1; CDR3 protein: CSARPTYGYTF
clone size: few; J gene: TRBJ2-1; V gene: TRBV5-1; CDR3 protein: CASSLTSGPYEQFF
clone size: .; J gene: TRBJ1-1; V gene: TRBV7-7; CDR3 protein: CASSLRGHRGQINEAFF
clone size: .; J gene: TRBJ2-2; V gene: TRBV4-3; CDR3 protein: CASSQDGVSVGELFF
clone size: .; J gene: TRBJ2-1; V gene: TRBV25-1; CDR3 protein: CASSDLNWNEQFF
clone size: few; J gene: TRBJ2-2; V gene: TRBV7-3; CDR3 protein: CASSLSAAGELFF
clone size: many; J gene: TRBJ1-5; V gene: TRBV12-3/TRBV12-4; CDR3 protein: CASSWSNNQPQHF
clone size: .; J gene: TRBJ2-3; V gene: TRBV9; CDR3 protein: CASSERGADTQYF
clone size: .; J gene: TRBJ2-5; V gene: TRBV12-3/TRBV12-4; CDR3 protein: CASSSWSGQETQYF
clone size: few; J gene: TRBJ1-1; V gene: TRBV20-1; CDR3 protein: CSAREAEAFF
clone size: few; J gene: TRBJ2-3; V gene: TRBV9; CDR3 protein: CASSVRDHYMADTQYF
clone size: .; J gene: TRBJ2-5; V gene: TRBV10-3; CDR3 protein: CAISEGQRETQYF
clone size: few; J gene: TRBJ1-6; V gene: TRBV19; CDR3 protein: CASALRNSPLHF
clone size: few; J gene: TRBJ2-7; V gene: TRBV7-9; CDR3 protein: CARSLRRDFSYEQYF
clone size: few; J gene: TRBJ2-2; V gene: TRBV7-2; CDR3 protein: CASSPPLRELFF
clone size: few; J gene: TRBJ1-5; V gene: TRBV27; CDR3 protein: CASSKQGPNQPQHF
clone size: many; J gene: TRBJ2-5; V gene: TRBV18; CDR3 protein: CASSPPHDRGRSQYF
clone size: many; J gene: TRBJ2-1; V gene: TRBV6-1; CDR3 protein: CASSGTSGRNEQFF
clone size: few; J gene: TRBJ2-1; V gene: TRBV18; CDR3 protein: CASSPPTGNSYNEQFF
clone size: few; J gene: TRBJ2-3; V gene: TRBV6-2/TRBV6-3; CDR3 protein: CASTFTYTDTQYF
clone size: few; J gene: TRBJ2-3; V gene: TRBV5-5; CDR3 protein: CASSLRDRVDTQYF
clone size: few; J gene: TRBJ2-5; V gene: TRBV7-2; CDR3 protein: CASSLAGMLSGGSQETQYF
clone size: .; J gene: TRBJ1-1; V gene: TRBV29-1; CDR3 protein: CSSRVGNTEAFF
clone size: many; J gene: TRBJ2-3; V gene: TRBV12-3/TRBV12-4; CDR3 protein: CASSLRRTSTGGDTQYF
clone size: .; J gene: TRBJ2-1; V gene: TRBV20-1; CDR3 protein: CSALRISGSFSNEQFF
clone size: .; J gene: TRBJ2-5; V gene: TRBV7-2; CDR3 protein: CASSYVAEKWETQYF
clone size: many; J gene: TRBJ2-3; V gene: TRBV5-1; CDR3 protein: CASSLDLLTDTQYF
clone size: .; J gene: TRBJ1-5; V gene: TRBV4-2; CDR3 protein: CASREGVGSNQPQHF
clone size: .; J gene: TRBJ2-5; V gene: TRBV30; CDR3 protein: CAWGLQETQYF
clone size: .; J gene: TRBJ1-1; V gene: TRBV5-6; CDR3 protein: CASSLPGRTNTEAFF
clone size: few; J gene: TRBJ2-1; V gene: TRBV5-1; CDR3 protein: CASSASGQNEQFF
clone size: few; J gene: TRBJ1-2; V gene: TRBV12-3/TRBV12-4; CDR3 protein: CASRPTGGRDNTF
clone size: .; J gene: TRBJ2-5; V gene: TRBV5-1; CDR3 protein: CASSLASGRAETQYF
clone size: .; J gene: TRBJ1-1; V gene: TRBV20-1; CDR3 protein: CSAIGGWNTEAFF
clone size: .; J gene: TRBJ1-2; V gene: TRBV19; CDR3 protein: CASSTTGGDGYTF
clone size: .; J gene: TRBJ2-2; V gene: TRBV12-3/TRBV12-4; CDR3 protein: CASRAQGGGTNTGELFF
clone size: .; J gene: TRBJ2-1; V gene: TRBV28; CDR3 protein: CASSRMTSGLNNEQFF
clone size: few; J gene: TRBJ1-1; V gene: TRBV5-6; CDR3 protein: CASTLGAYTEAFF
clone size: few; J gene: TRBJ1-1; V gene: TRBV5-1; CDR3 protein: CASSTGTGLVNTEAFF
clone size: few; J gene: TRBJ2-7; V gene: TRBV11-2; CDR3 protein: CASSPDWGGEQYF
clone size: many; J gene: TRBJ2-7; V gene: TRBV6-2/TRBV6-3; CDR3 protein: CASRIVRDKNLYEQYF
clone size: .; J gene: TRBJ2-3; V gene: TRBV4-2; CDR3 protein: CASSQAGQDTDTQYF
clone size: .; J gene: TRBJ2-5; V gene: TRBV7-2; CDR3 protein: CASSLGHLIGTQETQYF
clone size: .; J gene: TRBJ2-3; V gene: TRBV20-1; CDR3 protein: CSARVGTTDTQYF